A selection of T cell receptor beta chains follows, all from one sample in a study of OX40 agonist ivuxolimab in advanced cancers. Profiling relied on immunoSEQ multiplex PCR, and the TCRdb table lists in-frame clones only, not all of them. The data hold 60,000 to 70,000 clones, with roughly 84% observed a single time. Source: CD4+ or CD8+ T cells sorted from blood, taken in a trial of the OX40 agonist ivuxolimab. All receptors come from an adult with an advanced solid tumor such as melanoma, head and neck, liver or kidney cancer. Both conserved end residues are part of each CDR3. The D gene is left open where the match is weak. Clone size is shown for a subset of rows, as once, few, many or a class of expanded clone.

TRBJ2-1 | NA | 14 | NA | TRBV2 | CASGGTSSYNEQFF | TGTGCCAGCGGCGGGACAAGCTCCTACAATGAGCAGTTCTTC
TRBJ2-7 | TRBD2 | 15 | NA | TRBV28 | CATSTGGGRAYEQYF | TGTGCCACCAGCACTGGGGGCGGGAGGGCCTACGAGCAGTACTTC
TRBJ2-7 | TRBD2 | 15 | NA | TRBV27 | CASSWGTGGPYEQYF | TGTGCCAGCAGTTGGGGTACGGGAGGGCCCTACGAGCAGTACTTC
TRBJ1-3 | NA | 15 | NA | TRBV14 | CASSQTRGLRNTIYF | TGTGCCAGCAGCCAAACAAGGGGACTCCGAAACACCATATATTTT
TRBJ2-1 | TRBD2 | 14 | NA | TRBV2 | CASRGLAGWNEQFF | TGTGCCAGCAGGGGACTAGCGGGCTGGAATGAGCAGTTCTTC
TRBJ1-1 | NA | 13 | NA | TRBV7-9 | CASSLAGNTEAFF | TGTGCCAGCAGCTTAGCAGGGAACACTGAAGCTTTCTTT
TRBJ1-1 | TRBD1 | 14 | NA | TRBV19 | CASSINGQGAGTFF | TGTGCCAGTAGTATAAACGGACAGGGTGCTGGAACTTTCTTT
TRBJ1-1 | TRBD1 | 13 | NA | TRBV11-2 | CASSPGGNTEAFF | TGTGCCAGCAGCCCAGGGGGCAACACTGAAGCTTTCTTT
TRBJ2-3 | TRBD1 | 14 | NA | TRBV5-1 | CASSSDRGTDTQYF | TGCGCCAGCAGCTCCGACAGGGGCACAGATACGCAGTATTTT
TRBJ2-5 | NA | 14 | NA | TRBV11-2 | CASSLGFGSETQYF | TGTGCCAGCAGCTTAGGTTTTGGTTCGGAGACCCAGTACTTC
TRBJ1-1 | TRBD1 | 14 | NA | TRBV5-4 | CASSSNRGATEAFF | TGTGCCAGCAGCTCAAACAGGGGTGCCACTGAAGCTTTCTTT
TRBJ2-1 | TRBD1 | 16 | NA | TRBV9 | CASSVGGQGAYNEQFF | TGTGCCAGCAGCGTAGGGGGACAGGGGGCCTACAATGAGCAGTTCTTC
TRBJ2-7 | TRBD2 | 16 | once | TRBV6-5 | CASSYSTLAGGREQYF | TGTGCCAGCAGTTACTCTACTCTAGCTGGCGGGAGGGAGCAGTACTTC
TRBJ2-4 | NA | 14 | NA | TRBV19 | CASSIQGVGNIQYF | TGTGCCAGTAGTATCCAAGGGGTCGGCAACATTCAGTACTTC
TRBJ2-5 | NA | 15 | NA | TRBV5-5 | CASSLAGWERETQYF | TGTGCCAGCAGCTTGGCCGGGTGGGAGCGGGAGACCCAGTACTTC
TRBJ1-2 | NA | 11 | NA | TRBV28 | CASGTNYGYTF | TGTGCCAGCGGGACCAACTATGGCTACACCTTC
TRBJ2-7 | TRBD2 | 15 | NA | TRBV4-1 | CASSQVGKREGEQYF | TGCGCCAGCAGCCAAGTCGGGAAGCGGGAGGGTGAGCAGTACTTC
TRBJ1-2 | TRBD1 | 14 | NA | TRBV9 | CASKPGTVNYGYTF | TGTGCCAGCAAGCCCGGGACAGTAAATTATGGCTACACCTTC
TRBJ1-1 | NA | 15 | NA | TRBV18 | CASSPGGTVTTEAFF | TGTGCCAGCTCACCTGGGGGCACAGTTACCACTGAAGCTTTCTTT
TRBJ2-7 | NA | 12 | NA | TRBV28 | CASSSSIAEQYF | TGTGCCAGCAGTTCCTCGATAGCCGAGCAGTACTTC
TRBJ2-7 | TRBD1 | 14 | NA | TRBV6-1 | CASSHRDIRGEQYF | TGTGCCAGCAGCCACCGGGACATCAGGGGGGAGCAGTACTTC
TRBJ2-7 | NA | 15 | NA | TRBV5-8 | CASSSGTGPLGEQYF | TGTGCCAGCAGCTCCGGGACCGGACCTCTGGGGGAGCAGTACTTC
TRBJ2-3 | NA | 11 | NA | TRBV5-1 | CASSFTDTQYF | TGCGCCAGCAGCTTCACAGATACGCAGTATTTT
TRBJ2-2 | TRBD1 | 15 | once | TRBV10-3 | CAISARDRNTGELFF | TGTGCCATCAGTGCGAGGGACAGGAACACCGGGGAGCTGTTTTTT
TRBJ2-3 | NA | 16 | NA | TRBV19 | CASSIEPGGPTNTQYF | TGTGCCAGTAGTATAGAACCGGGTGGTCCCACGAATACGCAGTATTTT
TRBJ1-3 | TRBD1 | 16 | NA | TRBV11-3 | CASSFDQGASGNTIYF | TGTGCCAGCAGCTTTGATCAGGGGGCCTCTGGAAACACCATATATTTT
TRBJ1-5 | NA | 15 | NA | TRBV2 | CASTLGWDSNQPQHF | TGTGCCAGCACCTTGGGTTGGGACAGCAATCAGCCCCAGCATTTT
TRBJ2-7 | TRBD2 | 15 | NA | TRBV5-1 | CASSRGGVTPYEQYF | TGCGCCAGCAGCCGTGGGGGGGTGACACCCTACGAGCAGTACTTC
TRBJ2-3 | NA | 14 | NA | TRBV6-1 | CASSESFGWDTQYF | TGTGCCAGCAGTGAATCTTTTGGGTGGGATACGCAGTATTTT
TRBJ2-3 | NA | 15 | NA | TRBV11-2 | CASSSPTQMHGTQYF | TGTGCCAGCAGCTCCCCAACGCAGATGCACGGTACGCAGTATTTT
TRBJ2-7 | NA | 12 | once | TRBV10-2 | CASSMQGSEQYF | TGCGCCAGCAGTATGCAGGGAAGCGAGCAGTACTTC
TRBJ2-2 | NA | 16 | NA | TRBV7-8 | CASSLAGASNTGELFF | TGTGCCAGCAGCTTAGCTGGGGCATCGAACACCGGGGAGCTGTTTTTT
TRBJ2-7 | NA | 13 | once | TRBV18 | CASSPPVEREQYF | TGTGCCAGCTCACCCCCAGTTGAGCGCGAGCAGTACTTC
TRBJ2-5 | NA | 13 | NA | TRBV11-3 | CASSLEIRETQYF | TGTGCCAGCAGCTTAGAGATAAGGGAGACCCAGTACTTC
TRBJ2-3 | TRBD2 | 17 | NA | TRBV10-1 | CASSEGRLAGVGDTQYF | TGCGCCAGCAGTGAGGGGCGACTAGCGGGAGTGGGAGATACGCAGTATTTT
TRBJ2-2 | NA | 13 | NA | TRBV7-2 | CASSFKYTGELFF | TGTGCCAGCAGCTTTAAATACACCGGGGAGCTGTTTTTT
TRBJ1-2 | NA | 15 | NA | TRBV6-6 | CASTLHKTTNYGYTF | TGTGCCAGCACTTTACATAAAACTACTAACTATGGCTACACCTTC
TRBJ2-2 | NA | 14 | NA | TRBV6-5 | CASRRDGNTGELFF | TGTGCCAGCAGGCGGGACGGGAACACCGGGGAGCTGTTTTTT
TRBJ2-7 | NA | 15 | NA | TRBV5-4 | CASSFPGLNSYEQYF | TGTGCCAGCAGCTTCCCGGGGCTGAACTCCTACGAGCAGTACTTC
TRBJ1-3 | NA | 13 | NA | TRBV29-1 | CSVVRGSGNTIYF | TGCAGCGTTGTCAGGGGCTCTGGAAACACCATATATTTT
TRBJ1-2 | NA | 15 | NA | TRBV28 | CASSSQGSQIYGYTF | TGTGCCAGCAGTTCGCAGGGTTCCCAGATTTATGGCTACACCTTC
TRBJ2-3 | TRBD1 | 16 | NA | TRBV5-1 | CASSLATGHSTDTQYF | TGCGCCAGCAGCTTGGCGACAGGGCATTCCACAGATACGCAGTATTTT
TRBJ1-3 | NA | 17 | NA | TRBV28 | CASSLWGLHSSGNTIYF | TGTGCCAGCAGTTTGTGGGGGCTGCACTCCTCTGGAAACACCATATATTTT
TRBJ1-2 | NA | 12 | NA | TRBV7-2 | CASSFYTSGYTF | TGTGCCAGCAGCTTTTATACGAGTGGCTACACCTTC
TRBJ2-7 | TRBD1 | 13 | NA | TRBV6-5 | CASSRTGTYEQYF | TGTGCCAGCAGTCGGACAGGCACCTACGAGCAGTACTTC